Listed below are T cell receptor beta chains from one sample, sequenced in a study of post-analysis software for immune sequencing data. TCRdb re-called the PCR reads with MiXCR, one entry per CDR3 protein. The table records roughly 800,000 distinct CDR3 sequences, 53% of them present only once. Sequenced sample: blood. The source of these receptors is a girl under 18 with multiple sclerosis. Each CDR3 is given without its conserved first and last residue. A D gene is named only where the DNA matches it firmly.

V gene	D gene	J gene	CDR3 protein
TRBV4-1	TRBD2	TRBJ2-3	ASSSSTSGGTTDTQY
TRBV7-9	NA	TRBJ2-7	ASSFEQGLGEQY
TRBV6-2/TRBV6-3	TRBD2	TRBJ2-3	GTHRTRELDTQY
TRBV20-1	NA	TRBJ2-7	SARDRESHEQY
TRBV20-1	TRBD1	TRBJ2-1	SARGYKPGTDGYNEQF
TRBV12-3/TRBV12-4	NA	NA	ASSAGHTGTYEQY
TRBV5-1	NA	TRBJ1-1	ASSPTRGNTEAF
TRBV29-1	TRBD1	TRBJ2-1	SVRQGVNEQF
TRBV7-9	NA	TRBJ2-7	ASSLGRGEEAYEQY
TRBV7-2	NA	TRBJ1-5	ASSLVLSRGGGQPQH
TRBV11-2	TRBD2	TRBJ2-7	ASSGGLAGTEQY
TRBV15	NA	TRBJ2-7	ATSSWEARRSYEQY